This T cell receptor (beta chain) comes out of a study of blood T cell repertoires in COVID-19. On the study more broadly: Samples taken during acute and convalescent COVID-19 were collected in the United States, Italy and Spain.

In the original analysis: Reference gene primer amplification gave nucleated cell count estimates. Repertoires were generated with immunoSEQ multiplex PCR, while TCRdb's copy carries only in-frame clones and drops some. The V and J calls and clone size were taken over from that table, and D and trimming were inferred from the DNA. The data contain some 180,000 clones, around 89% of them singletons. Germline CDR1 SQVTM, CDR2 ANQGSEA. V gave up 1 base and J gave up 6 bases, with 18 bases separating them. This CDR3 spans 15 amino acids. The chain joins TRBV29-1 to TRBJ1-1; a possible D gene is TRBD1 (5 bases). The TCR sequence derives from a man aged 50-60 years with acute or convalescent COVID-19. The sequencing sample was made of peripheral blood. This chain's CDR3 is CSVEGGGTHGPEAFF. DNA for the CDR3: TGCAGCGTTGAAGGGGGAGGGACCCATGGGCCTGAAGCTTTCTTT.